A selection of T cell receptor beta chains follows, all from one sample in a study of shared clonotypes between healthy human individuals. Measured with immunoSEQ multiplex PCR; TCRdb has only the in-frame clones, and not every one. The table has millions of clones, 85% to 95% seen once. The sample comprised naive CD4+ T cells sorted from blood. These receptors originate from a man in his late teens or twenties in good health. The CDR3 runs from the conserved cysteine through the conserved F or W. D genes are given only for firm matches. For some rows the clone size is stated as once, few or many, or as a class when expanded; others skip it.

abundance	j_gene	v_gene	d_gene	CDR3nt	CDR3aa
NA	TRBJ1-5	TRBV6-6	TRBD1	TGTGCCAGCAGTTATGGGCAGGGGGACAATCAGCCCCAGCATTTT	CASSYGQGDNQPQHF
NA	TRBJ2-4	TRBV2	NA	TGTGCCAACAGCTGGGGCATCCAACAAGACATTCAGTACTTC	CANSWGIQQDIQYF
NA	TRBJ1-2	TRBV2	NA	TGTGCCAGCAGTGAAACTAAGGGCTACACCTTC	CASSETKGYTF
NA	TRBJ1-2	TRBV19	NA	TGTGCCAGTGCCCCGTTAGCAGGCGATTATGGCTACACCTTC	CASAPLAGDYGYTF
NA	TRBJ2-2	TRBV5-1	NA	TGCGCCAGCAAACTTAATACAGAAAACACCGGGGAGCTGTTTTTT	CASKLNTENTGELFF
NA	TRBJ1-4	TRBV30	NA	TGTGCCTGGAGTCGATCCGGGGGCGAAAAACTGTTTTTT	CAWSRSGGEKLFF
NA	TRBJ2-5	TRBV4-2	TRBD2	TGTGCCAGCAGCCCCCGGACTAGCGGGGGTGGGGAGGAGACCCAGTACTTC	CASSPRTSGGGEETQYF
NA	TRBJ1-3	TRBV6-5	NA	TGTGCCAGCAGTTACTGGACCGGGGAAGATGGAAACACCATATATTTT	CASSYWTGEDGNTIYF
NA	TRBJ2-7	TRBV23-1	NA	TGCGCCAGAGTAGGCAGGCAATCCTACGAGCAGTACTTC	CARVGRQSYEQYF
once	TRBJ1-4	TRBV7-2	NA	TGTGCCAGCAGCTTAGCGCAGGCAACTAATGAAAAACTGTTTTTT	CASSLAQATNEKLFF
NA	TRBJ2-7	TRBV27	TRBD1	TGTGCCAGCAGTTTGGGGACAGGGGTATCCTACGAGCAGTACTTC	CASSLGTGVSYEQYF
NA	TRBJ2-3	TRBV19	TRBD1	TGTGCCAGCGGGACAGAGAGCACAGATACGCAGTATTTT	CASGTESTDTQYF
once	TRBJ1-2	TRBV5-5	NA	TGTGCCAGCAGCTTGGCAAACAGGGTAGGGGTAGCTAACTATGGCTACACCTTC	CASSLANRVGVANYGYTF
NA	TRBJ1-2	TRBV28	NA	TGTGCCAGCACGCCCCTGTGGCAGACGGAGGGCTACACCTTC	CASTPLWQTEGYTF
once	TRBJ1-2	TRBV19	NA	TGTGCCAGTAGTATCCCTTCAGACGGATATGGCTACACCTTC	CASSIPSDGYGYTF
NA	TRBJ2-5	TRBV4-3	NA	TGCGCCAGCAGCCAAGATTCAGGAAAAGAGACCCAGTACTTC	CASSQDSGKETQYF
NA	TRBJ2-5	TRBV2	TRBD2	TGTGCCAGCAGAGACATAGCGGGGACCCAGTACTTC	CASRDIAGTQYF
NA	TRBJ1-5	TRBV10-3	TRBD1	TGTGCCACCCAACTAGGGGGCGATCAGCCCCAGCATTTT	CATQLGGDQPQHF
NA	TRBJ2-3	TRBV7-8	TRBD2	TGTGCCAGCAGCTTATTAGTTTCCGGGACTAGCGGGGGCCCGAATACGCAGTATTTT	CASSLLVSGTSGGPNTQYF
NA	TRBJ1-5	TRBV18	NA	TGTGCCAGCTCTGCAACCCGGCATATGCGACCGCATTTT	CASSATRHMRPHF
NA	TRBJ1-5	TRBV30	TRBD1	TGTGCCTGGAGTGATGGGGGACAGGGATCCCATCAGCCCCAGCATTTT	CAWSDGGQGSHQPQHF
NA	TRBJ2-3	TRBV6-6	TRBD2	TGTGCCAGCAGTGGGACTAGCGGAGGGAGCACAGATACGCAGTATTTT	CASSGTSGGSTDTQYF
NA	TRBJ2-1	TRBV2	TRBD2	TGTGCCAGCGCAGGCAGCGGGGGGAACGCTGAGCAGTTCTTC	CASAGSGGNAEQFF
NA	TRBJ2-1	TRBV6-5	TRBD1	TGTGCCAGCAGGGGACAGGGAAGGCAGTTCTTC	CASRGQGRQFF
NA	TRBJ2-1	TRBV2	NA	TGTGCCAGCAGTGAAGAGGGATTATATATCAATGAGCAGTTCTTC	CASSEEGLYINEQFF
few	TRBJ2-3	TRBV28	NA	TGTGCCAGCAGTTCTGCAGGCACAGATACGCAGTATTTT	CASSSAGTDTQYF
NA	TRBJ1-4	TRBV5-1	NA	TGCGCCAGCAGCTCCGCAACAGGTACGAGAGAAAAACTGTTTTTT	CASSSATGTREKLFF
NA	TRBJ2-5	TRBV7-3	NA	TGTGCCAGCAGCCCGGGGACTCTGCAAGAGACCCAGTACTTC	CASSPGTLQETQYF
NA	TRBJ1-2	TRBV5-4	NA	TGTGCCAGCAGCCCAGGTCGTTATGGCTACACCTTC	CASSPGRYGYTF
NA	TRBJ1-3	TRBV25-1	NA	TGTGCCAGCAGTGAATTGAAGTCAGGGTCTGGAAACACCATATATTTT	CASSELKSGSGNTIYF
NA	TRBJ2-7	TRBV9	TRBD1	TGTGCCAGCAGCCCCTATCTGGACAGGGGCCGGTTAACTCAGTACTTC	CASSPYLDRGRLTQYF
NA	TRBJ2-7	TRBV15	NA	TGTGCCACCAGCAGAGATCGGTACGGGACCGAGCAGTACTTC	CATSRDRYGTEQYF
once	TRBJ2-5	TRBV18	NA	TGTGCCAGCTCCCCGGGGAGGCAGACCCAGTACTTC	CASSPGRQTQYF
NA	TRBJ1-6	TRBV28	NA	TGTGCCAGCAGTTTTGGAGACACCTATAATTCACCCCTCCACTTT	CASSFGDTYNSPLHF
NA	TRBJ2-3	TRBV29-1	NA	TGCAGCGTTGTGGACAAGAACACAGATACGCAGTATTTT	CSVVDKNTDTQYF
NA	TRBJ1-1	TRBV6-5	NA	TGTGCCAGCTATATGAACACTGAAGCTTTCTTT	CASYMNTEAFF
NA	TRBJ2-6	TRBV25-1	TRBD2	TGTGCCAGCAGTGCTACCCCCGGGGGGTCTGGGGCCAACGTCCTGACTTTC	CASSATPGGSGANVLTF
NA	TRBJ2-3	TRBV7-2	NA	TGTGCCAGCAGCTCAGTCGGGATCCAACGCGCAGATACGCAGTATTTT	CASSSVGIQRADTQYF
once	TRBJ1-4	TRBV18	TRBD1	TGTGCCAGCTCACCCGGACAGGGGGCTAATGAAAAACTGTTTTTT	CASSPGQGANEKLFF
NA	TRBJ2-7	TRBV7-9	TRBD1	TGTGCCAGCAGCTCCCCGACAGGGGCGCAAGTCTACGAGCAGTACTTC	CASSSPTGAQVYEQYF
once	TRBJ2-5	TRBV19	NA	TGTGCCAGTAGTATAGGGCAGAAAATAGTCCAAGAGACCCAGTACTTC	CASSIGQKIVQETQYF
NA	TRBJ1-2	TRBV10-3	NA	TGTGCCATCAGTGATGGAAGGGAACCTAGGGATGGCTACACCTTC	CAISDGREPRDGYTF
once	TRBJ2-7	TRBV25-1	TRBD2	TGTGCCAGCAGTAAAATCGCTAGCGGGAGCGATACCTACGAGCAGTACTTC	CASSKIASGSDTYEQYF
NA	TRBJ1-1	TRBV11-2	TRBD1	TGTGCCAGCAGCACCTCGGACAGGGGGAACACTGAAGCTTTCTTT	CASSTSDRGNTEAFF
NA	TRBJ2-3	TRBV10-3	TRBD2	TGTGCCATCAGTGAGCCGGGACTAGCGGGGCCAAGCACAGATACGCAGTATTTT	CAISEPGLAGPSTDTQYF
NA	TRBJ1-1	TRBV6-1	NA	TGTGCCAGTGACTCCTTAGGGGCGGGGAACACTGAAGCTTTCTTT	CASDSLGAGNTEAFF
NA	TRBJ1-4	TRBV6-1	NA	TGTGCCAGCAGGCCCGACAGAGCAACTAATGAAAAACTGTTTTTT	CASRPDRATNEKLFF
NA	TRBJ2-6	TRBV10-3	NA	TGTGCCATCGCTCAGGGAACCTCTGGGGCCAACGTCCTGACTTTC	CAIAQGTSGANVLTF
NA	TRBJ1-2	TRBV7-9	NA	TGTGCCAGCAGTCTCCGGATGGATGGCTACACCTTC	CASSLRMDGYTF
once	TRBJ1-6	TRBV6-5	NA	TGTGCCAGCAGTTTCTCAACCTATAATTCACCCCTCCACTTT	CASSFSTYNSPLHF
NA	TRBJ2-2	TRBV9	NA	TGTGCCAGCAGCGTAACGAACACCGGGGAGCTGTTTTTT	CASSVTNTGELFF
NA	TRBJ2-1	TRBV7-2	NA	TGTGCCAGCAGCTTAGTACACAATGAGCAGTTCTTC	CASSLVHNEQFF
NA	TRBJ2-2	TRBV5-4	TRBD2	TGTGCCAGCAGCTTGGTTAGCGGGACGAACACCGGGGAGCTGTTTTTT	CASSLVSGTNTGELFF
NA	TRBJ1-6	TRBV5-1	NA	TGCGCCAGCAGCGTGGAGGGGTATTCACCCCTCCACTTT	CASSVEGYSPLHF